The clone carrying this TCR beta chain was seen once. This specimen belongs to a study of blood T cell repertoires in COVID-19. About the study: T cells, B-cell-depleted T cells, or PBMCs provided the cDNA or gDNA that served as material.

Original methodology: Reference gene primer amplification yielded estimated nucleated cell counts. Data came from immunoSEQ multiplex PCR; TCRdb stores just in-frame clones and leaves some out. V and J calls plus clone size are reproduced from that table; the DNA served to infer D and trimming. The sample lists under 300,000 clones, around 83% occurring once. Sequencing used peripheral blood. This TCR was recovered from a man in his forties or fifties who had recovered from COVID-19.

CDR3 DNA sequence: TGTGCCAGTAGTCGGGTAGCGGGAGACACCTACGAGCAGTACTTC. Translated: CASSRVAGDTYEQYF. The V call is TRBV19, the J call TRBJ2-7; TRBD2 matches 9 bases. The germline gives CDR1 LNHDA, CDR2 SQIVND (reference sequence). The CDR3 covers 15 residues. With 5 bases clipped from V and 2 bases from J, the junction kept 7 bases outside the gene matches.